The clone carrying this T cell receptor beta chain came up many times. TCRdb's copy holds only in-frame clones and misses some; the assay was immunoSEQ multiplex PCR. The repertoire consists of 45,000 to 55,000 clones, with approximately 51% occurring once and the leading ten covering about 31%. There are 12 residues in the CDR3. Trimming left V 6 bases short and J 2 bases short, with 8 bases between. CDR1 is MDHEN and CDR2 is SYDVKM in the germline V gene. This record comes from a study of cytotoxic CD8 clonotypes in ibrutinib-treated CLL. The chain couples TRBV28 to TRBJ2-7; D is unclear. The material was PBMCs, obtained after 12 months of ibrutinib treatment. This receptor was taken from a human donor with chronic lymphocytic leukemia. CDR3 sequence reads: CASSYGPYEQYF. The CDR3 DNA follows: TGTGCCAGCAGCTACGGACCCTACGAGCAGTACTTC. The whole variable domain, remainder taken from reference TRBV28 and TRBJ2-7, is DVKVTQSSRYLVKRTGEKVFLECVQDMDHENMFWYRQDPGLGLRLIYFSYDVKMKEKGDIPEGYSVSREKKERFSLILESASTNQTSMYLCASSYGPYEQYFGPGTRLTVT.